A single sample is the source of the 5 T cell receptor beta chains below, sequenced in a study of blood T cells in healthy people across ages. Together with a sample-barcoded 5' primer, a J-beta primer mix was included in a second PCR lasting about 6 to 11 cycles. TCRdb redid the calling of the 5' RACE reads with MiXCR, one entry per CDR3 protein. The sample has about a million distinct CDR3 sequences; 48% are singletons. Sequenced: blood. The receptors stem from a man between 25 and 39 years old in good health.

The rearrangement joins TRBV29-1 to TRBJ2-3, with D perhaps TRBD2 (6 bases). The germline gives CDR1 SQVTM, CDR2 ANQGSEA. This CDR3 has 17 residues. V dropped 7 bases and J dropped 5 bases, with 28 bases sitting between them. CDR3 region: CSARGGISGLRGDTQYF. The CDR3, as DNA: TGCAGCGCCCGGGGAGGTATCAGCGGCCTTCGGGGAGATACGCAGTATTTT.

In its sample, this clonotype was seen a few times. This rearrangement joins TRBV4-1 to TRBJ2-7; 7 nucleotides align to TRBD1. Trimming took 1 base from V and 3 from J; bases not matched to a gene: 6. This CDR3 has 15 residues. In germline, CDR1 is MGHRA, CDR2 YSYEKL. CDR3 coding DNA: TGCGCCAGCAGCCAAGGGCCGACAGGGAGCTACGAGCAGTACTTC. Translating gives CASSQGPTGSYEQYF.

This CDR3 is CSASGGGDYGYTF. CDR3 nucleotides: TGCAGTGCTAGTGGTGGCGGAGACTATGGCTACACCTTC. The chain carries TRBV20-1 and TRBJ1-2; D not resolved. Germline V CDR1 and CDR2: DFQATT, SNEGSKA (reference sequence). This CDR3 has 13 residues. V was cut by 3 bases and J by 3 bases, with 11 bases left in between.

CDR3 protein: CASREGTGSGNQPQHF. The CDR3, as DNA: TGCGCCAGCAGGGAAGGGACAGGGTCGGGCAATCAGCCCCAGCATTTT. This chain joins TRBV5-1 and TRBJ1-5; 9 bases agree with TRBD1. Germline CDR1 and CDR2: SGHRS and YFSETQ. V lost 5 bases and J lost 2; bases outside the gene matches: 8. This CDR3 contains 16 residues.

Of note for this clonotype: This sequence may be a read error, since a much larger clone differs from it by one base. CDR3 region: CSAAGTSGTSDTQCF. DNA for the CDR3: TGCAGTGCTGCGGGTACTAGCGGGACTTCAGATACGCAGTGTTTT. The chain has TRBV20-1 and TRBJ2-3; 10 bases are shared with TRBD2. Germline CDR1 and CDR2: DFQATT and SNEGSKA (reference sequence). The CDR3 extends over 15 amino acids.